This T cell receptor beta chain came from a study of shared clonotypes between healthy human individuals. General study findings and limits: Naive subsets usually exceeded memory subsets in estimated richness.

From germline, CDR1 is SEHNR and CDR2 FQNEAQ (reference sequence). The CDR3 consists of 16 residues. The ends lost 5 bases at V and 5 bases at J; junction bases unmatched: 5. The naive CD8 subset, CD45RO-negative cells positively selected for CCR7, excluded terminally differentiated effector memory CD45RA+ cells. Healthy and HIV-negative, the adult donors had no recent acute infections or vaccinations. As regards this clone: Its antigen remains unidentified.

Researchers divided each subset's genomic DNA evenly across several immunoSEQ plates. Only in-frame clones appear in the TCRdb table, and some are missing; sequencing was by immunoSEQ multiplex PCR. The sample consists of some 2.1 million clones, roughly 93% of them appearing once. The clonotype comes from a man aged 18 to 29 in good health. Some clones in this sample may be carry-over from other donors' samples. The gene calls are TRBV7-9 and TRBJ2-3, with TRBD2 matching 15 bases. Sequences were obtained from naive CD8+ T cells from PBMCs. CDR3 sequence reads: CASSHWTSGRGDTQYF. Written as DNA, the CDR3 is TGTGCCAGCAGCCATTGGACTAGCGGGAGGGGAGATACGCAGTATTTT.